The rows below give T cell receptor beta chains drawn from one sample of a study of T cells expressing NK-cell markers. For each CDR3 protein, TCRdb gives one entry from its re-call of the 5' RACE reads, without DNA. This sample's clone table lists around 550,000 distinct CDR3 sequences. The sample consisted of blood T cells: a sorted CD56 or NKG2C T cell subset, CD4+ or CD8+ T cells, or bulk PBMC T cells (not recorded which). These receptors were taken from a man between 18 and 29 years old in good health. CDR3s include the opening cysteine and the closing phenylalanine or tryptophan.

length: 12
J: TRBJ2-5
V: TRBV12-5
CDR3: CASKGPQETQYF

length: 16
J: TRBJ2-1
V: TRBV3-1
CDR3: CASSRPSVAGGREQFF

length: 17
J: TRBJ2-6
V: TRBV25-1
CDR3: CASRGGTGDSGANVLTF

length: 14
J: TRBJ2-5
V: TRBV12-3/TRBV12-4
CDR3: CASSFPGAGETQYF

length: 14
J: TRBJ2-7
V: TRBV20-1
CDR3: CSAREWQLVGEQYF

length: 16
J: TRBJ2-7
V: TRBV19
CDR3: CASSIGGAMFSYEQYF

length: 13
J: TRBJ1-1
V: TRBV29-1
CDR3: CSVEVGTGSTAFF

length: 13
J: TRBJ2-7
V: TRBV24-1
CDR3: CATSTDVSYEQYF

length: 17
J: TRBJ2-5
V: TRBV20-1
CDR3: CSARDFRLAGGEKTQYF

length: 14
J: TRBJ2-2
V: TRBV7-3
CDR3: CASSRIGDTGELFF

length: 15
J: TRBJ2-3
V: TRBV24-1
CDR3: CATSDFTGSTDTQYF

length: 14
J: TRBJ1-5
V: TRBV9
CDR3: CASSGGGYNQPQHF

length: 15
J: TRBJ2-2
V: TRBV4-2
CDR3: CASSRLAGGTGELFF

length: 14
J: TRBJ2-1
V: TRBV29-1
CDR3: CSLSGRASGNEQFF

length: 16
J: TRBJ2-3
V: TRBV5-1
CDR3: CASSTGAGGHPDTQYF

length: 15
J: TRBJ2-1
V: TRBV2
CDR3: CASSEGTSIVGEQFF

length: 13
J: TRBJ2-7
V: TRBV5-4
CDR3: CASSADRGYEQYF

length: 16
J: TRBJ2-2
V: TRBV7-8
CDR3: CASSLAVSGYTGELFF

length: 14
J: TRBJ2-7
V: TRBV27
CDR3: CASNGGPPYYEQYF

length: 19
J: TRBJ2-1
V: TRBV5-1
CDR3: CASSPGGWNSGRPSSEQFF

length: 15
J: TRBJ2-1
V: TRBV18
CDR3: CASSNAGISYNEQFF

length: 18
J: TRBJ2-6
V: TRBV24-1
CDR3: CATSDLRTSSSGANVLTF

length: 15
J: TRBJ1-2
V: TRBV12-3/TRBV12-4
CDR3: CASSLPPDREDGYTF

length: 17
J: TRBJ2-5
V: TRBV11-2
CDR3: CASSLPGGLAGEETQYF

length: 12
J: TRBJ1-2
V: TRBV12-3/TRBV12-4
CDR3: CASRPDTYGYTF

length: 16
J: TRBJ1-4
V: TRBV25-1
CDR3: CASSPDRGQFNEKLFF

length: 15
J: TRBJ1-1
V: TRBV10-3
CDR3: CAISPGQGLRTEAFF

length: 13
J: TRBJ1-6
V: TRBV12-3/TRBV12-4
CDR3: CASNLRGSSPLHF

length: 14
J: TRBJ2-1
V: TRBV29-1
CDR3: CSVGLLLTGNEQFF

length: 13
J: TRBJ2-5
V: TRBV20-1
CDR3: CSAPPSIRETQYF

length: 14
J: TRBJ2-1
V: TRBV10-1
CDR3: CASSEVPGRDEQFF

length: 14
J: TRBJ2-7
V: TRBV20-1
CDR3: CSAPTPDRAYEQYF

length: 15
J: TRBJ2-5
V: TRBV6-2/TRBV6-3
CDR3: CASRRPGLSVETQYF

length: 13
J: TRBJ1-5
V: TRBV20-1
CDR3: CSARGPLNQPQHF

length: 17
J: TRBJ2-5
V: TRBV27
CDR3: CASSSRGQGALRETQYF

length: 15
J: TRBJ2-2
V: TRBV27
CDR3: CASSLSTSGNGELFF

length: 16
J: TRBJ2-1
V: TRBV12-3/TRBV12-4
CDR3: CASSLLLATPPDEQFF

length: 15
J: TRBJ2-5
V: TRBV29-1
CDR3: CSVRGGVAGVKTQYF

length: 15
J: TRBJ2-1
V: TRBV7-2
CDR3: CASSLEERPPSQQFF

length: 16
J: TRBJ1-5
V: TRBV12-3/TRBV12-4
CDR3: CASSPEGTGEDQPQHF

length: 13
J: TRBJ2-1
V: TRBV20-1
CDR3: CSASGRYFDEQFF

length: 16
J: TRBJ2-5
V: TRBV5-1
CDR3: CASSRLRGQGGETQYF

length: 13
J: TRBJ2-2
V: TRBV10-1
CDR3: CASRDDFTGELFF

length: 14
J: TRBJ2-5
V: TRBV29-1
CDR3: CSVVGQGAKETQYF

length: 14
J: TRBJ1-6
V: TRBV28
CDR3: CASGRSSYNSPLHF